Listed here are 5 T cell receptor beta chains from one sample, sequenced in a study of human T cells and chemical hapten exposure. TCRdb fed the RACE reads into MiXCR, producing one record per CDR3 protein. The repertoire holds 370,000 or so distinct CDR3 sequences, more than 4.5% seen once, with under 2.5% in the top ten. Time point here: patch test 1, 2 weeks after DPC sensitization. This sample's treatment: therapeutic diphenylcyclopropenone sensitization with weekly scalp DPC. The input for sequencing was whole blood, taken in connection with sensitization to the hapten diphenylcyclopropenone (DPC). Source of these receptors: a woman aged 45-59 years with alopecia areata. Some clones in this sample may be carry-over from other donors' samples.

This clonotype was picked up many times. The chain couples TRBV5-1 to TRBJ1-1; the D is unclear. This CDR3 is built from 14 residues. The V gene lost 0 bases and the J gene lost 2 bases, with 8 bases spanning the gap. Germline assignment: CDR1 SGHRS and CDR2 YFSETQ. The CDR3 here is CASSLDGRNTEAFF. CDR3 nucleotides: TGCGCCAGCAGCTTGGACGGAAGAAACACTGAAGCTTTCTTT.

This clonotype was seen many times. The chain couples TRBV20-1 to TRBJ2-1; D is uncertain. This CDR3 has 16 residues. Trimming removed 2 bases from V and 1 base from J, with 15 bases in between. Germline assignment: CDR1 DFQATT and CDR2 SNEGSKA (reference sequence). The CDR3 bases are TGCAGTGCTAGATTTTACCCCCAACGGTCCTACAATGAGCAGTTCTTC. Translation gives CSARFYPQRSYNEQFF.

The genes are TRBV30 and TRBJ2-5; D gene unclear. CDR1 GTSNPN and CDR2 SVGIG come from the germline V gene (reference sequence). V was trimmed by 5 bases and J by 1 base, leaving 5 bases between them. The CDR3 sequence is 11 residues long. CDR3 sequence reads: CAWSTQETQYF. The CDR3 coding sequence is TGTGCCTGGTCTACCCAAGAGACCCAGTACTTC.

This clonotype was picked up many times. The V call is TRBV9, the J call TRBJ2-1, with unresolved D. Trimming cost V 0 bases and J 7 bases, with 8 bases left between them. Germline CDR1 is SGDLS and CDR2 is YYNGEE. This CDR3 is 13 amino acids long. CDR3 nucleotide sequence: TGTGCCAGCAGCGTAGGAGGAAGGAATGAGCAGTTCTTC. Translating gives CASSVGGRNEQFF.

This clonotype appeared many times. This chain uses TRBV29-1 with TRBJ2-1; 10 positions agree with TRBD2. In germline, CDR1 is SQVTM, CDR2 ANQGSEA. The CDR3 length is 14 residues. V gave up 4 bases and J gave up 5 bases; unmatched junction bases: 5. CDR3: CSVAVTSGNNEQFF. CDR3 in DNA: TGCAGCGTTGCAGTAACTAGCGGGAACAATGAGCAGTTCTTC.